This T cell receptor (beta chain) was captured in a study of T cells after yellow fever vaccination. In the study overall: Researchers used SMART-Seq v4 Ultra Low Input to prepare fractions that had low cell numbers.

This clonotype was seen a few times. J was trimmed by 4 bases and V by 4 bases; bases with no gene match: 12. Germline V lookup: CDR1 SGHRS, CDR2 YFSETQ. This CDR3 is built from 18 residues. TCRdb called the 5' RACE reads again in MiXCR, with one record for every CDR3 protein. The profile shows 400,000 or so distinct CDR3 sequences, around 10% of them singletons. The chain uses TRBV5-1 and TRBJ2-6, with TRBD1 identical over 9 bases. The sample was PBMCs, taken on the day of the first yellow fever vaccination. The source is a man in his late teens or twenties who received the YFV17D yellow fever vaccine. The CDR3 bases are TGCGCCAGCAGCATGACCGGGACAGGGAGGCCAGGGGCCAACGTCCTGACTTTC. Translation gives CASSMTGTGRPGANVLTF.